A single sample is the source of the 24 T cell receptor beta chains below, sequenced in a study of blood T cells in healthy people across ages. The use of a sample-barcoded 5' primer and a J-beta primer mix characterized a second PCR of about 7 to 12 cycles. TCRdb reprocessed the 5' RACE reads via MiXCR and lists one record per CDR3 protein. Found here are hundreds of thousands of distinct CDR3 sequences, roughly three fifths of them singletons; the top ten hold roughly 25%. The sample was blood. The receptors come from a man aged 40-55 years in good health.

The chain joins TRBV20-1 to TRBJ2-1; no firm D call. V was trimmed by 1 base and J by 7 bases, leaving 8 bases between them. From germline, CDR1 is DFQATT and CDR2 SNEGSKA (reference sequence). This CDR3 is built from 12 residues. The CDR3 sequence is CSARVSENEQFF. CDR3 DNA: TGCAGTGCTAGAGTATCGGAGAATGAGCAGTTCTTC.

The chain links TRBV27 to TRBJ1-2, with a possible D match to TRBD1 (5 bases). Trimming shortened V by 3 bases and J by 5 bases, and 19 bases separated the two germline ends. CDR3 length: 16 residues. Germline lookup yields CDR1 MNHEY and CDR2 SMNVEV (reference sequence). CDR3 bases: TGTGCCAGCAGTTTCGGGGGGAGTAACATATGGTATGGCTACACCTTC. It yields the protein CASSFGGSNIWYGYTF.

The CDR3 coding sequence is TGCAGTGCTAGAAGTATCACACAAGAGACCCAGTACTTC. Protein product: CSARSITQETQYF. This rearrangement joins TRBV20-1 to TRBJ2-5; D unclear. From germline, CDR1 is DFQATT and CDR2 SNEGSKA (reference sequence). CDR3 length equals 13 residues. V gave up 2 bases and J gave up 2 bases, with 9 bases separating them.

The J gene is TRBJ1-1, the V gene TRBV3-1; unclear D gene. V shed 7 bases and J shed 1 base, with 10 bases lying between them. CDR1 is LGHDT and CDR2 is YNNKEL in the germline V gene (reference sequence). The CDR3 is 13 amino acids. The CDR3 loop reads CASTRRTNTEAFF. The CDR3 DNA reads TGTGCCAGCACCCGGCGGACGAACACTGAAGCTTTCTTT.

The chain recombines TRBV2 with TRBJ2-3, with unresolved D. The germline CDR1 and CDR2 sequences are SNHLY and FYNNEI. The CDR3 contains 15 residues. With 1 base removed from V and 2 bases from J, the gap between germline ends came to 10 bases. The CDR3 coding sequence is TGTGCCAGCAGTGAAGTCAGAAGAATCACAGATACGCAGTATTTT. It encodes CASSEVRRITDTQYF.

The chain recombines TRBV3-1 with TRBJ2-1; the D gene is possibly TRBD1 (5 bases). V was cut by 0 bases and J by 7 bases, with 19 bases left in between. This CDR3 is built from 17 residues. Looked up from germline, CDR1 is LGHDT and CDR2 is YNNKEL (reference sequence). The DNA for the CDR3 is TGTGCCAGCAGCCAAGAGGTGGGGCCCGGTAGGATAAATGAGCAGTTCTTC. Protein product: CASSQEVGPGRINEQFF.

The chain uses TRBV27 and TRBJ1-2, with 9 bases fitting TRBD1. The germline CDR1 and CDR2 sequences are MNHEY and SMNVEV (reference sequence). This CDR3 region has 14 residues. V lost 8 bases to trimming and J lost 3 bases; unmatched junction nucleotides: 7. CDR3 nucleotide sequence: TGTGCCAGCGGACGGACAGGGGATTACTATGGCTACACCTTC. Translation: CASGRTGDYYGYTF.

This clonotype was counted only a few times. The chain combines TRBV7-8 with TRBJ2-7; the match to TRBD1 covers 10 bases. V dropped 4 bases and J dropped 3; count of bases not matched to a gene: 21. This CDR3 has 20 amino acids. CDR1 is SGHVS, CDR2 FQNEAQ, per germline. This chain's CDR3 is CASSSRNRDRGPYIYYEQYF. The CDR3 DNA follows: TGTGCCAGCAGCTCTCGTAACCGGGACAGGGGCCCCTATATTTACTACGAGCAGTACTTC.

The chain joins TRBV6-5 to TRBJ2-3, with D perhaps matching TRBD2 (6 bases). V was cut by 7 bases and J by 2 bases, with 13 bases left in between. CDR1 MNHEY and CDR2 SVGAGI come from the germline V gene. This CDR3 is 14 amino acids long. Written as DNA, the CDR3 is TGTGCCAGCACCACAGGACTATTCACAGATACGCAGTATTTT. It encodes CASTTGLFTDTQYF.

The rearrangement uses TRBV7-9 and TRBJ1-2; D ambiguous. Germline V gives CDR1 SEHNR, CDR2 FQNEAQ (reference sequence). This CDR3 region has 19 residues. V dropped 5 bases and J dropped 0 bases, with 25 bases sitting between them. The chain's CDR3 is CASSLLGRKVAPTNYGYTF. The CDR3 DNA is TGTGCCAGCAGCCTACTCGGCAGGAAGGTTGCCCCCACTAACTATGGCTACACCTTC. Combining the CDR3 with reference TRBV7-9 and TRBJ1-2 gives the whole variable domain DTGVSQNPRHKITKRGQNVTFRCDPISEHNRLYWYRQTLGQGPEFLTYFQNEAQLEKSRLLSDRFSAERPKGSFSTLEIQRTEQGDSAMYLCASSLLGRKVAPTNYGYTFGSGTRLTVV.

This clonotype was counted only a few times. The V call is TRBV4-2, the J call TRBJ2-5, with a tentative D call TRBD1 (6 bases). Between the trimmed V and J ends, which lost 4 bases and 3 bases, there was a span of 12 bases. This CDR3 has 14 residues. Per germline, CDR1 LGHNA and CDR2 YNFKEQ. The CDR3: CASSPRTEEETQYF. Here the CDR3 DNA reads TGTGCCAGCAGCCCACGGACAGAAGAAGAGACCCAGTACTTC.

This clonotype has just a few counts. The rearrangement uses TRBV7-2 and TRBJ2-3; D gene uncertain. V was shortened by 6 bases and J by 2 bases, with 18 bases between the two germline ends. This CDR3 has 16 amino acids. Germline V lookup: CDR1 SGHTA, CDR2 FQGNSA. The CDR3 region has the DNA TGTGCCAGCAGTCGTCGCGGCACTACTTACACAGATACGCAGTATTTT. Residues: CASSRRGTTYTDTQYF.

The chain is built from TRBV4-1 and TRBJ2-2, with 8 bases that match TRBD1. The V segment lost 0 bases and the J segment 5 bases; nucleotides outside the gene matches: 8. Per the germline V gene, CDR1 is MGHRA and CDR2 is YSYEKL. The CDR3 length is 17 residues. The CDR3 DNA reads TGCGCCAGCAGCCAAGATAGGGGACAGGACCTTACCGGGGAGCTGTTTTTT. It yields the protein CASSQDRGQDLTGELFF.

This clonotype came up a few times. The CDR3 nucleotides are TGTGCCAGTGGACGGAGGGCCTTAACCGAGCAGTACTTC. Translation gives CASGRRALTEQYF. This chain connects TRBV5-6 to TRBJ2-5, with D possibly TRBD2 on 6 matching bases. TRBJ2-7 explains the end of the DNA better; the J call may be wrong. From germline, CDR1 is SGHDT and CDR2 YYEEEE. CDR3 length: 13 residues.

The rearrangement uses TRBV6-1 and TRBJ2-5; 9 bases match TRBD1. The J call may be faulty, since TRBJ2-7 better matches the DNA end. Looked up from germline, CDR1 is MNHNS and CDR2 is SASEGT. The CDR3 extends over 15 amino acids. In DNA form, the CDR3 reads TGTGCCAGCAGTGTAACCGGGACAGGGATCTACGAGCAGTACTTC. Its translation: CASSVTGTGIYEQYF.

CDR3 region: CASSQTGVAKNIQYF. CDR3 nucleotides: TGTGCCAGCAGTCAAACAGGGGTAGCCAAAAACATTCAGTACTTC. The V call is TRBV7-9, the J call TRBJ2-4; TRBD1 aligns across 7 bases. V was pared by 6 bases and J by 0 bases, with 5 bases of the junction left unmatched. The CDR3 runs 15 residues. CDR1 and CDR2 from the germline V gene are SEHNR and FQNEAQ (reference sequence).

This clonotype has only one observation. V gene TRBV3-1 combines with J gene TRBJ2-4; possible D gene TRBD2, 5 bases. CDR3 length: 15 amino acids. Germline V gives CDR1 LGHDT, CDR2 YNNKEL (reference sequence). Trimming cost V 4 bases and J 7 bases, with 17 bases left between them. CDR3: CASSLARTGLNIQYF. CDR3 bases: TGTGCCAGCAGCCTTGCTCGGACCGGACTGAACATTCAGTACTTC.

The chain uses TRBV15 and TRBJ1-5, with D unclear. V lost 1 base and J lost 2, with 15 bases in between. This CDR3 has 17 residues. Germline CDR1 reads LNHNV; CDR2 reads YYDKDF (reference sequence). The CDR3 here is CATSRVRSDRGNQPQHF. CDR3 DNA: TGTGCCACCAGCAGAGTCCGGTCAGACCGGGGCAATCAGCCCCAGCATTTT.

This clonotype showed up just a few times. Written as DNA, the CDR3 is TGTGCCAGCAGGTACATTGACACGGGACGGGGGAATGAAAAACTGTTTTTT. This codes for CASRYIDTGRGNEKLFF. The chain couples TRBV28 to TRBJ1-4, with D possibly matching TRBD1 (5 bases). This CDR3 comprises 17 residues. Trimming stripped 6 bases from V and 5 bases from J, with 22 bases between. Germline V gene lookup returns CDR1 MDHEN and CDR2 SYDVKM.

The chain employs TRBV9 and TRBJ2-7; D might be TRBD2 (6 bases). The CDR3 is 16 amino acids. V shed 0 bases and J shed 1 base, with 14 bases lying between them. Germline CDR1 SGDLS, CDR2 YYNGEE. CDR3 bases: TGTGCCAGCAGCGTAGGTGGTAGCGGAGGATCCTACGAGCAGTACTTC. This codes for CASSVGGSGGSYEQYF.

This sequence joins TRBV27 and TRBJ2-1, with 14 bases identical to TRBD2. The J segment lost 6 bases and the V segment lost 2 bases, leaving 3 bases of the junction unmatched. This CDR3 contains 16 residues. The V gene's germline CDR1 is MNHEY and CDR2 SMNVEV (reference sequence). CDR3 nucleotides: TGTGCCAGCAGTTTAAGACTAGCGGGGGGGACCAATGAGCAGTTCTTC. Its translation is CASSLRLAGGTNEQFF.

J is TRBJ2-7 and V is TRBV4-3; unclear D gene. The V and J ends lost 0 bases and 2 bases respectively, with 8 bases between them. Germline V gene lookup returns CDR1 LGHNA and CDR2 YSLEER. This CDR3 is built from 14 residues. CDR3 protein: CASSQDRWAYEQYF. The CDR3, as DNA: TGCGCCAGCAGCCAAGATCGCTGGGCCTACGAGCAGTACTTC.

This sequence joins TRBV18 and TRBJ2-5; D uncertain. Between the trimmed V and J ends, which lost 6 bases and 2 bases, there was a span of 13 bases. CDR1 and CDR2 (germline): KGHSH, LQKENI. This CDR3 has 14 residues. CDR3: CASSRDGPQETQYF. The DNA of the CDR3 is TGTGCCAGCTCGCGCGACGGGCCACAAGAGACCCAGTACTTC. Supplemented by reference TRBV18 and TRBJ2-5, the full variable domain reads NAGVMQNPRHLVRRRGQEARLRCSPMKGHSHVYWYRQLPEEGLKFMVYLQKENIIDESGMPKERFSAEFPKEGPSILRIQQVVRGDSAAYFCASSRDGPQETQYFGPGTRLLVL.

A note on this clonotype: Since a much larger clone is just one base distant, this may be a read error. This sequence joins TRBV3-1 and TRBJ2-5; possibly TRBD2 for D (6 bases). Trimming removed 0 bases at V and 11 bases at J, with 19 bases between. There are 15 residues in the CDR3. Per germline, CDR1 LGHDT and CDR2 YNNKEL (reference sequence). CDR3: CASSQDRGSHNEQYF. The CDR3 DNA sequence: TGTGCCAGCAGCCAAGACCGGGGGTCCCACAATGAGCAGTACTTC.